Below, 31 T cell receptor beta chains from the same sample are listed, as sequenced in a study of blood T cells in healthy people across ages. Primed by a sample-barcoded 5' primer and a J-beta primer mix, a second PCR proceeded for 7 to 11 cycles. TCRdb reprocessed the 5' RACE reads with MiXCR, giving one entry per CDR3 protein. Here the sample spans around 620,000 distinct CDR3 sequences, approximately 27% being singletons. The sequenced material came from blood. Receptor source: a woman in her sixties or seventies in good health.

This clonotype was detected a few times. This rearrangement joins TRBV6-1 to TRBJ2-5; D not resolved. The germline V and J ends were trimmed by 3 bases and 3 bases, with 5 bases remaining between them. There are 12 residues in the CDR3. Germline CDR1 MNHNS, CDR2 SASEGT. The DNA of the CDR3 is TGTGCCAGCAGTGAGCAGAAAGAGACCCAGTACTTC. Translation: CASSEQKETQYF.

The rearrangement joins TRBV9 to TRBJ1-2, with D uncertain. This CDR3 region has 15 residues. Trimming took off 0 bases at V and 2 bases at J, with 11 bases between the two ends. Germline V gives CDR1 SGDLS, CDR2 YYNGEE. The CDR3 region has the DNA TGTGCCAGCAGCGTAGGAGGGCTACTCAACTATGGCTACACCTTC. Protein product: CASSVGGLLNYGYTF.

This clonotype was observed at least ten times. The chain combines TRBV28 with TRBJ2-5; tentative D call: TRBD1 (6 bases). The CDR3 has 14 amino acids. Trimming stripped 4 bases from V and 5 bases from J, with 14 bases between. Germline V lookup: CDR1 MDHEN, CDR2 SYDVKM. CDR3: CASSSGQYPETQYF. The CDR3, as DNA: TGTGCCAGCAGTTCCGGACAGTATCCCGAGACCCAGTACTTC.

The rearrangement links TRBV10-3 to TRBJ2-1; a weak D match, TRBD2 (6 bases). V lost 3 bases, J lost 5 bases, and 8 bases lay in between. In germline, CDR1 is ENHRY, CDR2 SYGVKD. CDR3 length: 13 amino acids. CDR3 in DNA: TGTGCCATCAGTGACTCGGGGGACAATGAGCAGTTCTTC. Translation gives CAISDSGDNEQFF.

This sequence joins TRBV6-4 and TRBJ2-3, with TRBD2 matching over 13 bases. The germline CDR1 and CDR2 sequences are MRHNA and SNTAGT. Unmatched junction bases numbered 6, after V lost 0 bases and J lost 9 bases. The CDR3 loop spans 16 amino acids. CDR3 sequence reads: CASSDSTSGGGRTQYF. The CDR3 DNA reads as TGTGCCAGCAGTGACTCCACTAGCGGGGGGGGAAGGACGCAGTATTTT.

This chain joins TRBV6-1 and TRBJ1-5; 9 nucleotides match TRBD1. Germline lookup yields CDR1 MNHNS and CDR2 SASEGT. The trim removed 4 bases at V and 6 bases at J, leaving 7 bases unmatched. The CDR3 totals 15 residues. CDR3 nucleotide sequence: TGTGCCAGCAGTGGAGGGGGGACAGGGACTCAGCCCCAGCATTTT. Protein sequence: CASSGGGTGTQPQHF.

The chain recombines TRBV4-3 with TRBJ1-1; a weak D match, TRBD1 (6 bases). The germline V and J ends were trimmed by 4 bases and 4 bases, with 16 bases remaining between them. Germline loops: CDR1 LGHNA, CDR2 YSLEER. The CDR3 covers 15 residues. The CDR3 DNA is TGCGCCAGCAGCCCCCGTAATGGAGGGGGCACTGAAGCTTTCTTT. Translating gives CASSPRNGGGTEAFF.

This clonotype was detected only a few times. Sequence at one end of the junction differs from germline and may be a read error. The chain links TRBV7-9 to TRBJ1-4, with 7 bases fitting TRBD1. This CDR3 has 14 amino acids. Germline CDR1 SEHNR, CDR2 FQNEAQ (reference sequence). The CDR3 coding sequence is TGTGCCAGCAGCGCACAGGGGCTAAATGAAAGACTGTTTTTT. It translates to CASSAQGLNERLFF.

Comment on this clonotype: A read error may produce the germline difference seen at one junction end. The genes are TRBV12-3 or TRBV12-4 and TRBJ1-1; possibly TRBD1 for D (5 bases). This CDR3 has 14 residues. The CDR3, as DNA: TGTGCCAGCAGTTTTAGGGGCCGGGGCACTGGAGCTTTCTTT. Translating it yields CASSFRGRGTGAFF.

Note on this clonotype: This may stem from a read error, because a much larger clone lies one nucleotide away. The chain carries TRBV7-9 and TRBJ2-2; a weak D match, TRBD1 (5 bases). The CDR3 loop spans 13 amino acids. Trimming cost V 5 bases and J 5 bases, with 9 bases left between them. The germline gives CDR1 SEHNR, CDR2 FQNEAQ (reference sequence). Written as DNA, the CDR3 is TGTGCCAGCAGCCTACAGGCAACCGGGGAGCTGTTTTTT. Protein sequence: CASSLQATGELFF.

This chain joins TRBV6-1 and TRBJ2-3; the D gene is possibly TRBD1 (5 bases). The germline V gene has CDR1 MNHNS and CDR2 SASEGT. The CDR3 has 13 residues. Trimming left V 1 base short and J 6 bases short, with 8 bases between. The CDR3 loop reads CASSEGRVDTQYF. The CDR3 DNA is TGTGCCAGCAGTGAAGGCAGGGTTGATACGCAGTATTTT.

This clonotype appeared a few times. Relative to the germline gene, one junction end is altered; a read error may explain this. The rearrangement links TRBV7-2 to TRBJ2-5; TRBD2 might be the D (5 bases). This CDR3 comprises 13 residues. Looked up from germline, CDR1 is SGHTA and CDR2 is FQGNSA. CDR3: CASSLAERETRYF. CDR3 nucleotide sequence: TGTGCCAGCAGCTTAGCGGAAAGGGAGACCCGGTACTTC.

This clonotype showed up many times. V and J are TRBV7-2 and TRBJ2-1, with 7 bases fitting TRBD2. CDR1 and CDR2 (germline): SGHTA, FQGNSA. This CDR3 has 16 amino acids. The ends lost 5 bases at V and 3 bases at J; junction bases unmatched: 10. The CDR3 DNA follows: TGTGCCAGCAGCAGGCAGGGTGTAGCGGGCTACAATGAGCAGTTCTTC. This translates into CASSRQGVAGYNEQFF.

The CDR3 is CASSESRGVGNTEAFF. DNA of the CDR3: TGTGCCAGCAGTGAATCACGGGGTGTCGGGAACACTGAAGCTTTCTTT. The gene calls are TRBV25-1 and TRBJ1-1; D remains ambiguous. The germline CDR1 and CDR2 sequences are MGHDK and SYGVNS. The CDR3 is 16 residues long. Trimming pared 1 base from V and 1 base from J, leaving 13 bases between.

This rearrangement joins TRBV25-1 to TRBJ2-5, with D possibly TRBD1 on 5 matching bases. V dropped 3 bases and J dropped 2 bases, with 13 bases sitting between them. Per the germline V gene, CDR1 is MGHDK and CDR2 is SYGVNS. This CDR3 has 15 amino acids. The DNA for the CDR3 is TGTGCCAGCAGTGAGCTTGGTGGGGCGCAAGAGACCCAGTACTTC. This translates into CASSELGGAQETQYF.

J is TRBJ1-4 and V is TRBV3-1, with D uncertain. The CDR3 contains 16 residues. Trimming removed 1 base from V and 4 bases from J, with 13 bases in between. Germline lookup yields CDR1 LGHDT and CDR2 YNNKEL (reference sequence). The CDR3 here is CASSQASVWSNEKLFF. The CDR3 DNA reads as TGTGCCAGCAGCCAAGCGAGCGTGTGGAGTAATGAAAAACTGTTTTTT.

The chain couples TRBV5-1 to TRBJ2-3; D uncertain. V lost 2 bases, J lost 4 bases, and 8 bases lay in between. Germline V lookup: CDR1 SGHRS, CDR2 YFSETQ. The CDR3 runs 13 residues. Here the CDR3 DNA reads TGCGCCAGCAGCTTAAGTGTGTCAGATACGCAGTATTTT. It yields the protein CASSLSVSDTQYF.

V gene TRBV29-1 combines with J gene TRBJ1-2; the D is unclear. The ends were cut back, 5 bases at V and 2 bases at J, with 18 bases in the middle. Germline V gene sequence: CDR1 SQVTM, CDR2 ANQGSEA. The length of the CDR3 is 15 residues. In nucleotides, the CDR3 is TGCAGCGTTTGGTCCGTCGGCGTATTAAACTATGGCTACACCTTC. Amino acid sequence: CSVWSVGVLNYGYTF.

For this clonotype: The junction departs from the called germline gene at one end, perhaps through a read error. This sequence joins TRBV6-5 and TRBJ1-2; a weak D match, TRBD1 (6 bases). CDR3 length: 13 residues. The germline CDR1 and CDR2 sequences are MNHEY and SVGAGI. The CDR3 loop is CASSLDSDYGYAF. In nucleotides, the CDR3 is TGTGCCAGCAGTCTGGACAGTGACTATGGCTACGCCTTC.

J is TRBJ2-1 and V is TRBV5-1; the D gene is possibly TRBD1 (6 bases). V gave up 2 bases and J gave up 4 bases, with 13 bases separating them. Germline lookup yields CDR1 SGHRS and CDR2 YFSETQ. There are 15 residues in the CDR3. CDR3 nucleotide sequence: TGCGCCAGCAGCTTCCCCCGGGACACATACAATGAGCAGTTCTTC. This sequence encodes CASSFPRDTYNEQFF.

The V and J genes are TRBV7-2 and TRBJ1-3; perhaps TRBD1 as D (5 bases). This CDR3 region has 14 residues. V was clipped by 6 bases and J by 3 bases, with 12 bases between them. Germline loops: CDR1 SGHTA, CDR2 FQGNSA. CDR3 nucleotide sequence: TGTGCCAGCAGTGAGGGACTGGTTGGAAACACCATATATTTT. Its protein product is CASSEGLVGNTIYF.

This clonotype was counted between two and nine times. The rearrangement links TRBV27 to TRBJ2-7; D call uncertain. CDR3 length: 14 amino acids. Germline CDR1 and CDR2: MNHEY and SMNVEV (reference sequence). The V and J ends lost 6 bases and 4 bases respectively, with 16 bases between them. CDR3 residues: CASSLRPLLYEQYF. CDR3 bases: TGTGCCAGCAGCCTAAGGCCGCTCTTATACGAGCAGTACTTC.

The genes are TRBV18 and TRBJ1-2; D is possibly TRBD1 (5 bases). Trimming pared 3 bases from V and 4 bases from J, leaving 15 bases between. The CDR3 extends over 15 amino acids. The germline CDR1 and CDR2 sequences are KGHSH and LQKENI. The CDR3 is CASSPALQGTYGYTF. CDR3 DNA: TGTGCCAGCTCACCGGCTTTGCAGGGCACCTATGGCTACACCTTC. The full variable domain, with the rest looked up from reference TRBV18 and TRBJ1-2, is NAGVMQNPRHLVRRRGQEARLRCSPMKGHSHVYWYRQLPEEGLKFMVYLQKENIIDESGMPKERFSAEFPKEGPSILRIQQVVRGDSAAYFCASSPALQGTYGYTFGSGTRLTVV.

The V gene is TRBV5-1, the J gene TRBJ2-2; TRBD2 matches 13 bases. The CDR3 is made up of 15 amino acids. The V gene end was trimmed by 7 bases and the J gene end by 3 bases; junction bases not matched to a gene: 3. Looked up from germline, CDR1 is SGHRS and CDR2 is YFSETQ. CDR3: CASGGLAGDTGELFF. Written as DNA, the CDR3 is TGCGCCAGCGGTGGACTAGCGGGAGACACCGGGGAGCTGTTTTTT.

This rearrangement joins TRBV2 to TRBJ2-5; D gene uncertain. Germline values: CDR1 SNHLY, CDR2 FYNNEI. CDR3 size: 10 residues. The V end lost 3 bases, the J end lost 9 bases, and 5 bases lay between the germline ends. The DNA of the CDR3 is TGTGCCAGCAGTGACCAGGCCCAGTACTTC. It yields the protein CASSDQAQYF.

This clonotype has more than one count but fewer than ten. The V gene is TRBV7-2, the J gene TRBJ1-2, with TRBD1 as a possible D gene (5 bases). The V end lost 0 bases, the J end lost 8 bases, and 10 bases lay between the germline ends. The CDR3 has 13 residues. Germline assignment: CDR1 SGHTA and CDR2 FQGNSA. Here the CDR3 DNA reads TGTGCCAGCAGCTTAGCGAGGGGTATAGGCTACACCTTC. It encodes CASSLARGIGYTF.

This clonotype was found a few times. Its ends do not fully match the called genes, so a read error is possible. This rearrangement joins TRBV5-1 to TRBJ2-7; TRBD2 might be the D (6 bases). The length of the CDR3 is 15 residues. Germline V gene lookup returns CDR1 SGHRS and CDR2 YFSETQ. CDR3 sequence (DNA): TGCGCCAGCAGCTTGGGGGCCGGGGGAGTCTACGGGCAGTACTTC. Residues: CASSLGAGGVYGQYF.

This clonotype was found a few times. V usage is TRBV9 and J usage is TRBJ1-3; 10 bases line up with TRBD1. The CDR3 has 16 residues. The germline V gene has CDR1 SGDLS and CDR2 YYNGEE. Trimming cost V 4 bases and J 3 bases; bases outside gene matches: 7. The CDR3 DNA reads as TGTGCCAGCAGCCCTGGGACAGGGGCCGATGGAAACACCATATATTTT. It is translated as CASSPGTGADGNTIYF.

This rearrangement joins TRBV20-1 to TRBJ1-2, with 9 bases matching TRBD1. Germline V gene sequence: CDR1 DFQATT, CDR2 SNEGSKA (reference sequence). V was clipped by 6 bases and J by 2 bases; unmatched bases: 4. This CDR3 is 13 amino acids long. The CDR3 region is CSAQTGGNYGYTF. The CDR3 coding sequence is TGCAGTGCCCAGACAGGGGGAAACTATGGCTACACCTTC.

This clonotype was picked up many times. The chain couples TRBV2 to TRBJ2-3; D is ambiguous. The V end lost 6 bases, the J end lost 0 bases, and 4 bases lay between the germline ends. The CDR3 is 12 amino acids. Germline V gene sequence: CDR1 SNHLY, CDR2 FYNNEI. The CDR3 is CASSYSTDTQYF. The CDR3 DNA follows: TGTGCCAGCAGCTACAGCACAGATACGCAGTATTTT.

The chain employs TRBV5-1 and TRBJ2-5; 13 nucleotides agree with TRBD2. V dropped 1 base and J dropped 2; count of bases not matched to a gene: 5. Per the germline V gene, CDR1 is SGHRS and CDR2 is YFSETQ. The CDR3 extends over 17 amino acids. CDR3 loop: CASSLKGTSGIQETQYF. CDR3 bases: TGCGCCAGCAGCTTGAAAGGGACTAGCGGGATTCAAGAGACCCAGTACTTC. The variable domain in full, completed from reference TRBV5-1 and TRBJ2-5, reads KAGVTQTPRYLIKTRGQQVTLSCSPISGHRSVSWYQQTPGQGLQFLFEYFSETQRNKGNFPGRFSGRQFSNSRSEMNVSTLELGDSALYLCASSLKGTSGIQETQYFGPGTRLLVL.